The entry below gives a single TCR beta chain sequence along with its context. Its binding antigen is unknown. Per-nucleotide qualities are absent, and no much larger clonotype sits a single base away. In the germline V gene, CDR1 corresponds to SGHRS and CDR2 to YFSETQ. Germline trimming amounts to 0 bases on V and 4 bases on J, with 3 as the count of junction bases outside the gene matches. The CDR3 starts with the cysteine, ends with the phenylalanine, and has 14 residues. Solely the CDR3 DNA is kept, with 42 bases framed from the first base. This sample is part of a study of cytomegalovirus exposure and HLA in healthy donors (dated by TCRdb to about 2017). Some background on the complete study: According to a later analysis, the approximately 120 validation repertoires were produced on the same platform as the roughly 600 repertoires of the first cohort. The study aimed to test whether cataloging public T cell receptors could reveal signatures of past pathogen exposure. High-throughput TCR immunosequencing, statistical association of individual TCRs with disease status, and machine learning were combined to predict cytomegalovirus infection status. In addition to the first cohort of around 670 subjects, a separate validation cohort of 120 different subjects was used.

Libraries were constructed by the immunoSEQ multiplex PCR assay. The authors' analysis ran thus. A statistical classification framework was developed to diagnose cytomegalovirus status using the catalog of TCR beta chain sequences. The clones in this table, taken by TCRdb from immuneACCESS, are in-frame only. Not every clone is retained; where verified, under half of the shortfall comes from an unresolved V gene, and the cause of the rest is unknown. V, J and clone size are those of that table, while D and trimming were read from the DNA. The sample table lists 200,000 to 250,000 clones, over 80% of them with a count of one. The ten largest make up over 12% of the sample. Overall results and qualifications from the work: A total of roughly 160 TCR beta chains were listed by the study as associated with cytomegalovirus. In vitro tests confirmed that a few of the cytomegalovirus-associated TCR beta chains recognize cytomegalovirus antigens. The classifier was reported to diagnose cytomegalovirus status with high specificity and sensitivity in both the original cohort and the validation cohort. Most TCR sequences were seen in very few donors, while some public TCRs were found in many individuals. A later analysis had no HLA typing for the validation cohort, so co-occurrence there was scored across all 130 or so repertoires. The authors suggested that the approach could potentially be generalized to other disease states and immunological phenotypes. A later analysis found that TCRs clustered in the first cohort also tended to co-occur in the 120 validation repertoires, with approximately 94% of cluster scores above 0.

The donors belonged to the validation cohort of roughly 120 subjects, which was separate from the 666-subject first cohort. Source material: PBMCs. This receptor chain uses TRBV5-1 and TRBJ1-2; 7 nucleotides in the junction match TRBD1. The TCR comes from a woman in her 30s in good health and CMV-seropositive. The CDR3: CASSLEGALYGYTF. In nucleotide form, the sequence is TGCGCCAGCAGCTTGGAGGGGGCCCTCTATGGCTACACCTTC.